This TCR beta chain was sequenced for a study of shared clonotypes between healthy human individuals. Adult Caucasians living in Nashville, Tennessee made up all of the donors. As for this clone: Its specificity is not known. Other DNA sequences in this sample translate to the same CDR3.

Each sorted subset replicate got 200 ng genomic DNA, tens of thousands of genomes. The protocol was immunoSEQ multiplex PCR, while the TCRdb copy is restricted to in-frame clones and leaves out a portion. The repertoire consists of about 2.4 million clones, with approximately 94% occurring once and the leading ten covering roughly 0.14%. Regarding the study as a whole: Naive subsets tended to show greater estimated richness than memory subsets.

The germline CDR1 and CDR2 sequences are MNHEY and SMNVEV (reference sequence). J lost 0 bases, V lost 6 bases, and 5 bases had no gene match. The CDR3 consists of 15 residues. The sample consisted of naive CD4+ T cells sorted from blood. Stated subset: CD45RA+ positively selected. This clonotype was sampled from a man between 18 and 35 years old in good health. This sequence joins TRBV27 and TRBJ2-1; 7 nucleotides align to TRBD2. CDR3 amino acids: CASSLGGGSYNEQFF. For the CDR3, the DNA is TGTGCCAGCAGCCTGGGGGGGGGCTCCTACAATGAGCAGTTCTTC.